The text below deals with one TCR beta chain. What it recognizes is unknown. This record comes from a study of CD8+CD57+ T cells in acquired aplastic anemia. Looking at the study overall: Sorted CD4+ plus CD8+ cells gave DNA averaging 3.2 ug. Among healthy donors, CD4+ cells averaged roughly 11 million reads. General study findings and limits: Patients and controls were not found to differ significantly in CD8+ Simpson's diversity. Patients and controls had in common approximately 28 CD8+ CDR3 sequences.

TCR beta VDJ combinations and CDR3 sequences were profiled from genomic DNA. TCRdb recomputed calls from the reads with MiXCR, one row per CDR3 protein. The sample has about 210,000 distinct CDR3 sequences; roughly 33% are singletons. This clonotype was sampled from a human donor in good health, serving as a control. The sample comprised sorted CD4+, CD8+, or CD8+CD57+ T cells (not recorded which) from PBMCs.

Here the CDR3 reads CASSRARQGTDTQYF. In DNA, the CDR3 is TGTGCCAGCAGCCGAGCGCGACAGGGCACAGATACGCAGTATTTT. The chain employs TRBV12-3 or TRBV12-4 and TRBJ2-3; weak D call: TRBD1 (6 bases). Trimming took off 6 bases at V and 1 base at J, with 14 bases between the two ends. CDR3 length: 15 residues.